This entry describes one T cell receptor beta chain. The ends were cut back, 2 bases at V and 1 base at J, with 6 bases in the middle. Germline V CDR1 and CDR2: MNHEY, SVGAGI. This CDR3 spans 15 amino acids. This sample stems from a study of control samples from healthy donors and cancer patients. Sequencing used immunoSEQ multiplex PCR; TCRdb keeps in-frame clones, though not all of them. In the table there are roughly 84,000 clones, roughly 91% of which are singletons. This sequence joins TRBV6-5 and TRBJ1-6; the D is unclear. The sequenced material came from blood. The clonotype originates from a man in his forties or fifties in good health. The CDR3 DNA sequence: TGTGCCAGCAGTTACCTCTCATCCTATAATTCACCCCTCCACTTT. Residues: CASSYLSSYNSPLHF.